Listed below are T cell receptor beta chains from one sample, sequenced in a study of beta chain features in type 1 diabetes. Profiled with immunoSEQ multiplex PCR; TCRdb holds only in-frame clones, not every one. The data show 120,000 to 150,000 clones, roughly 9.3% seen once. Material for sequencing was central memory CD4+ T cells from blood. The receptor set was obtained from a woman aged 40 to 50 in good health. Each CDR3 is given with its conserved first and last residue. The D gene is left open where the match is weak. Some rows mark clone size as missing; the rest say once, few, many or name a class of expanded clone.

D gene	V gene	J gene	clone size	CDR3 protein	CDR3 DNA
.	TRBV27	TRBJ1-4	few	CASSLLRGEKLFF	TGTGCCAGCAGTTTATTAAGGGGGGAAAAACTGTTTTTT
.	TRBV7-2	TRBJ2-3	.	CASSYVEAADTQYF	TGTGCCAGCAGCTACGTCGAGGCAGCAGATACGCAGTATTTT
TRBD2	TRBV6-1	TRBJ2-3	few	CASSEGLAGSGSTQYF	TGTGCCAGCAGTGAAGGACTAGCGGGGTCGGGTTCTACGCAGTATTTT
.	TRBV2	TRBJ2-7	few	CASAGSNYEQYF	TGTGCCAGCGCAGGATCTAATTACGAGCAGTACTTC
.	TRBV6-4	TRBJ2-5	.	CASSEAAGRTQYF	TGTGCCAGCAGTGAGGCGGCGGGACGGACCCAGTACTTC
.	TRBV19	TRBJ1-1	few	CASSQNAGEEAFF	TGTGCCAGTAGTCAAAACGCGGGGGAAGAAGCTTTCTTT
TRBD2	TRBV29-1	TRBJ2-1	.	CSVATSGGNEQFF	TGCAGCGTTGCGACTAGCGGGGGCAATGAGCAGTTCTTC
TRBD2	TRBV6-6	TRBJ2-7	few	CASGRERGYEQYF	TGTGCCAGCGGTCGAGAGCGGGGCTACGAGCAGTACTTC
.	TRBV5-1	TRBJ2-3	.	CASSGGALLTDTQYF	TGCGCCAGCAGCGGGGGGGCCTTGCTCACAGATACGCAGTATTTT
.	TRBV5-6	TRBJ1-2	few	CASSLTELSYGYTF	TGTGCCAGCAGCTTGACAGAATTGAGCTATGGCTACACCTTC
TRBD1	TRBV5-5	TRBJ1-6	few	CASSVTRQGRIPSPLHF	TGTGCCAGCAGCGTAACAAGACAGGGTCGAATTCCCTCACCCCTCCACTTT
TRBD1	TRBV4-1	TRBJ1-6	few	CASSPTGTGGQGSYNSPLHF	TGCGCCAGCAGCCCGACGGGGACAGGGGGTCAAGGCTCCTATAATTCACCCCTCCACTTT
TRBD2	TRBV11-2	TRBJ2-5	few	CASSLGVTGGQETQYF	TGTGCCAGCAGCTTAGGTGTGACGGGGGGCCAAGAGACCCAGTACTTC
.	TRBV5-4	TRBJ1-1	few	CASSFRSTEAFF	TGTGCCAGCAGCTTTAGGAGTACTGAAGCTTTCTTT
.	TRBV2	TRBJ2-3	few	CASSLSGVDTQYF	TGTGCCAGCAGTCTTTCGGGGGTAGATACGCAGTATTTT
TRBD1	TRBV9	TRBJ2-7	few	CASSVGAGGPMEQYF	TGTGCCAGCAGCGTAGGGGCAGGGGGCCCTATGGAGCAGTACTTC
.	TRBV29-1	TRBJ1-1	.	CSVHRVANTEAFF	TGCAGCGTTCACAGGGTAGCGAACACTGAAGCTTTCTTT
.	TRBV9	TRBJ2-1	.	CASSVDVRANNEQFF	TGTGCCAGCAGCGTAGATGTACGAGCCAACAATGAGCAGTTCTTC
.	TRBV6-1	TRBJ1-2	few	CASSRSGAGYGYTF	TGTGCCAGCAGCCGCAGCGGGGCCGGCTATGGCTACACCTTC
TRBD1	TRBV6-5	TRBJ2-7	.	CASSYGGGQGYEQYF	TGTGCCAGCAGTTACGGGGGGGGACAGGGCTACGAGCAGTACTTC
TRBD1	TRBV5-4	TRBJ1-5	.	CASSQNRGSNQPQHF	TGCGCCAGCAGCCAAAACAGGGGTAGCAATCAGCCCCAGCATTTT
.	TRBV2	TRBJ1-2	.	CASSAGGYGYTF	TGTGCCAGCAGTGCTGGAGGGTATGGCTACACCTTC
TRBD1	TRBV2	TRBJ1-6	few	CASSGFATGGSPLHF	TGTGCCAGCAGTGGGTTCGCGACAGGGGGTTCACCCCTCCACTTT
.	TRBV27	TRBJ1-2	.	CASSFEPRQSNYGYTF	TGTGCCAGCAGTTTTGAACCGAGACAGAGTAACTATGGCTACACCTTC
.	TRBV6-1	TRBJ1-6	few	CASSEERNSPLHF	TGTGCCAGCAGTGAAGAGAGGAATTCACCCCTCCACTTT
.	TRBV2	TRBJ1-6	few	CASSAMGQGNSPLHF	TGTGCCAGCAGTGCGATGGGGCAGGGGAATTCACCCCTCCACTTT
.	TRBV6-1	TRBJ2-5	few	CASKEAAGARETQYF	TGTGCCAGCAAGGAGGCGGCGGGGGCGAGGGAGACCCAGTACTTC
TRBD1	TRBV4-2	TRBJ1-6	once	CASSQKDRQRDSPLHF	TGTGCCAGCAGCCAAAAGGACAGGCAACGGGATTCACCCCTCCACTTT
TRBD1	TRBV11-2	TRBJ1-2	few	CASSSGTGNYGYTF	TGTGCCAGCAGCTCCGGGACAGGGAACTATGGCTACACCTTC
.	TRBV5-1	TRBJ1-2	.	CASSLVVAGQDGYTF	TGCGCCAGCAGCTTAGTGGTTGCGGGCCAAGATGGCTACACCTTC
TRBD1	TRBV5-4	TRBJ2-5	.	CASSPDRGIQETQYF	TGTGCCAGCAGCCCGGACAGGGGAATCCAAGAGACCCAGTACTTC
TRBD1	TRBV2	TRBJ2-3	.	CASSDRTGRTDTQYF	TGTGCCAGCAGTGATCGGACAGGGCGCACAGATACGCAGTATTTT